These 11 T cell receptor beta chains share one sample of origin, sequenced in a study of blood T cell repertoires in COVID-19. The data were produced by immunoSEQ multiplex PCR, yet TCRdb's version contains in-frame clones alone and is incomplete. This sample yields a few hundred thousand clones, of which about 90% are seen a single time; around 9.3% belongs to the top ten. Sequencing input: peripheral blood. The receptors were gathered from a woman under 40 with COVID-19, enrolled during active disease.

To note about this clone: Since a much larger clone is just one base distant, this may be a read error. The chain employs TRBV28 and TRBJ1-1; TRBD1 might be the D (6 bases). The germline gives CDR1 MDHEN, CDR2 SYDVKM. Trimming left V 4 bases short and J 1 base short, with 7 bases between. The CDR3 is made up of 13 amino acids. Here the CDR3 DNA reads TGTGCCAGCAGTTCGGGACAGAACACTGAAGCTTTCTTT. It is translated as CASSSGQNTEAFF. Full variable domain (outside the CDR3, taken from reference TRBV28 and TRBJ1-1): DVKVTQSSRYLVKRTGEKVFLECVQDMDHENMFWYRQDPGLGLRLIYFSYDVKMKEKGDIPEGYSVSREKKERFSLILESASTNQTSMYLCASSSGQNTEAFFGQGTRLTVV.

DNA of the CDR3: TGTGCCAGTAGTATGGGGCCTTATAGCAATCAGCCCCAGCATTTT. Encoded protein: CASSMGPYSNQPQHF. The J gene is TRBJ1-5, the V gene TRBV19; weak D call: TRBD1 (5 bases). The germline CDR1 and CDR2 sequences are LNHDA and SQIVND (reference sequence). V gave up 3 bases and J gave up 0 bases, with 9 bases separating them. This CDR3 is built from 15 residues.

Regarding this clone: This CDR3 is also generated by other DNA sequences in the sample. The chain combines TRBV6-2 or TRBV6-3 with TRBJ1-1; no firm D call. V was trimmed by 2 bases and J by 3 bases, leaving 19 bases between them. This CDR3 is 17 amino acids long. Per germline, CDR1 MNHEY and CDR2 SVGEGT. This chain's CDR3 is CASSYGAMARGDTEAFF. The DNA for the CDR3 is TGTGCCAGCAGTTACGGAGCGATGGCTCGAGGAGACACTGAAGCTTTCTTT.

The chain uses TRBV30 and TRBJ2-7; 9 positions agree with TRBD1. The junction had 6 bases not matched to a gene; V was cut back by 0 bases and J by 6 bases. CDR3 length: 14 residues. Germline CDR1 and CDR2: GTSNPN and SVGIG (reference sequence). Here the CDR3 reads CAWSVGGQGSEQYF. The CDR3 DNA reads TGTGCCTGGAGTGTGGGAGGACAGGGGTCCGAGCAGTACTTC. The full variable domain, completed using reference TRBV30 and TRBJ2-7, is SQTIHQWPATLVQPVGSPLSLECTVEGTSNPNLYWYRQAAGRGLQLLFYSVGIGQISSEVPQNLSASRPQDRQFILSSKKLLLSDSGFYLCAWSVGGQGSEQYFGPGTRLTVT.

The V call is TRBV4-1, the J call TRBJ1-1; D not resolved. The CDR3 contains 17 residues. Germline CDR1 and CDR2: MGHRA and YSYEKL. The ends were cut back, 0 bases at V and 0 bases at J, with 14 bases in the middle. The CDR3 sequence: CASSQEWFGFMNTEAFF. The CDR3 region has the DNA TGCGCCAGCAGCCAAGAATGGTTCGGGTTTATGAACACTGAAGCTTTCTTT.

The chain couples TRBV28 to TRBJ2-7; possibly TRBD2 for D (6 bases). The CDR3 is made up of 15 amino acids. From germline, CDR1 is MDHEN and CDR2 SYDVKM. V was clipped by 2 bases and J by 0 bases, with 11 bases between them. The CDR3 nucleotides are TGTGCCAGCAGTTTAGGAGGGGCTAGCTCCTACGAGCAGTACTTC. Encoded protein: CASSLGGASSYEQYF.

The CDR3 spells CASSIGLAGGEISYNEQFF. The CDR3 nucleotides are TGTGCCAGTAGTATTGGACTAGCGGGAGGTGAAATCTCCTACAATGAGCAGTTCTTC. The J gene is TRBJ2-1, the V gene TRBV19; 14 bases map to TRBD2. Germline CDR1 and CDR2: LNHDA and SQIVND (reference sequence). The length of the CDR3 is 19 residues. V shed 3 bases, J shed 0 bases, and the junction held 7 bases outside the gene matches.

The chain carries TRBV5-6 and TRBJ2-7; the D gene is possibly TRBD1 (6 bases). The CDR3 spans 14 residues. Trimming took 1 base from V and 4 from J, leaving 12 bases between them. Germline V lookup: CDR1 SGHDT, CDR2 YYEEEE. CDR3 sequence: CASSLPPRGYEQYF. For the CDR3, the DNA is TGTGCCAGCAGCTTGCCCCCCAGGGGTTACGAGCAGTACTTC.

At least ten counts were recorded for this clone. The chain has TRBV2 and TRBJ1-5, with 10 positions matching TRBD1. Losses at the gene ends were 6 bases for V and 9 bases for J; bases not matched to a gene: 14. There are 16 residues in the CDR3. The germline V gene has CDR1 SNHLY and CDR2 FYNNEI. DNA for the CDR3: TGTGCCAGCAGCGCCCTCACGGGACAGGGGACATGGCCCCAGCATTTT. Protein: CASSALTGQGTWPQHF.

The rearrangement uses TRBV5-6 and TRBJ1-2, with a possible D match to TRBD1 (5 bases). Germline V gene sequence: CDR1 SGHDT, CDR2 YYEEEE. This CDR3 spans 13 amino acids. Between the trimmed V and J ends, which lost 7 bases and 3 bases, there was a span of 13 bases. Here the CDR3 DNA reads TGTGCCAGCTCGGAGCAGGGTGACTATGGCTACACCTTC. Translated, it gives CASSEQGDYGYTF.

J is TRBJ2-3 and V is TRBV6-5; the match to TRBD2 covers 7 bases. Germline trimming cut 5 bases from V and 6 bases from J; bases unmatched to any gene: 8. This CDR3 spans 14 amino acids. The germline V gene encodes CDR1 MNHEY and CDR2 SVGAGI. As DNA, the CDR3 is TGTGCCAGCAGTCGAACGCCCGGGAGGGATACGCAGTATTTT. This translates into CASSRTPGRDTQYF.